This T cell receptor beta chain stems from a study of shared T cell receptors in the human thymus. This clone was detected a few times. The CDR3 contains 12 residues. Germline V gene sequence: CDR1 MGHRA, CDR2 YSYEKL. V was cut by 5 bases and J by 11 bases, with 13 bases left in between. Only in-frame clones appear in the TCRdb table, and some are missing; sequencing was by immunoSEQ multiplex PCR. The top ten hold 0.0095% to 0.011% of the sample, which has more than 550,000 clones, 70% to 90% seen once. These data also formed part of another study, on human thymus T cells.

Sequenced material: thymocytes. The chain combines TRBV4-1 with TRBJ2-1; D may be TRBD2 (6 bases). The clonotype comes from a girl under three years old with a congenital heart defect. DNA of the CDR3: TGCGCCAGCAGCGGAAACCGGGAGAAGCAGTTCTTC. It is translated as CASSGNREKQFF.